The source of this T cell receptor (beta chain) is a study of T cells in Graves' hyperthyroidism and ophthalmopathy. Each 10 ml fresh peripheral blood draw supplied the PBMCs. TCR beta CDR3 sequences were amplified from RNA transcripts. Researchers ran a first-round RT-PCR on the TCR CDR3 using the HTBI primer set. From the multiplex PCR reads, TCRdb called clonotypes with MiXCR, one entry per CDR3 protein. The sample lists 340,000 or so distinct CDR3 sequences, 21% seen once, with roughly 52% in the top ten. The CDR3 spans 18 residues. CDR1 is SEHNR and CDR2 is FQNEAQ in the germline V gene (reference sequence). V dropped 4 bases and J dropped 4; count of bases not matched to a gene: 16. At least ten counts were recorded for this clonotype.

The receptor's source is a woman in her forties or fifties with Graves' hyperthyroidism. The sample consisted of blood. The chain carries TRBV7-9 and TRBJ2-5; 9 nucleotides agree with TRBD1. This chain's CDR3 is CASSSVTQDRGNRETQYF. The CDR3 DNA reads TGTGCCAGCAGCTCCGTAACCCAGGACAGGGGCAACCGAGAGACCCAGTACTTC.